Each of the 5 T cell receptor beta chains below was sequenced from the same sample in a study of T cells in women clearing cervical HPV infection. TCRdb keeps only in-frame clones here, not all; method: immunoSEQ multiplex PCR. The sample's table shows about 33,000 clones. The sequenced sample was blood buffy coat. These receptors originate from a woman aged 18 to 75 with a cervical HPV16 infection that either progressed to CIN3+ or cleared (not recorded which).

Comment on this clone: One end of the junction is discordant with germline, which a read error may explain. The CDR3 end falls 3 residues outside the read, so it is completed with the germline J gene. This chain connects TRBV4-2 to TRBJ2-7; 10 bases are a match to TRBD1. CDR3 length: 17 residues. The V gene's germline CDR1 is LGHNA and CDR2 YNFKEQ. The CDR3 bases that were read are TGCGCCAGCAGCCAAGATCCGGGACAGGGGATTTTGTACGAG. Protein sequence: CASSQDPGQGILYE. The whole CDR3 is CASSQDPGQGILYEQYF.

A note on this clone: The read ends 3 residues before the CDR3 terminus; that terminus is restored from the germline J gene. V and J are TRBV7-9 and TRBJ1-1, with unresolved D. CDR1 is SEHNR, CDR2 FQNEAQ, per germline (reference sequence). The CDR3 extends over 12 amino acids. The V end lost 2 bases, the J end lost 5 bases, and 6 bases lay between the germline ends. CDR3 sequence: CASSLPGTEAFF. CDR3 DNA (partial): TGTGCCAGCAGCTTACCGGGGACTGAA.

Notes on this clone: The CDR3 end is not reached by the read, which stops 3 residues before it; the germline J gene fills it in. The rearrangement joins TRBV20-1 to TRBJ1-2; TRBD1 is a possible D gene (5 bases). Germline V lookup: CDR1 DFQATT, CDR2 SNEGSKA (reference sequence). The CDR3 has 15 residues. Trimming shortened V by 4 bases and J by 3 bases, and 18 bases separated the two germline ends. The part of the CDR3 DNA that was read is TGCAGTGCTAAAGTAGACAGCCCGGGGGACTATGGC. Its translation: CSAKVDSPGDYG. The CDR3 in full is CSAKVDSPGDYGYTF.

About this clone itself: The observed sequence ends 3 residues before the CDR3 terminus, with the missing tail filled in from the germline J gene. Other DNA sequences of this sample code for an identical CDR3. The gene calls are TRBV19 and TRBJ2-4; 7 bases agree with TRBD1. The germline CDR1 and CDR2 sequences are LNHDA and SQIVND (reference sequence). V shed 4 bases, J shed 5 bases, and the junction held 11 bases outside the gene matches. This CDR3 is built from 16 residues. The CDR3 protein is CASSTLSEGAQNIQYF. Incomplete CDR3 DNA: TGTGCCAGTAGTACTCTCAGCGAGGGGGCCCAAAACATT.

Worth noting for this clone: The CDR3 is cut off 3 residues early in the read; its end comes from the germline J gene. The rearrangement joins TRBV19 to TRBJ1-5; D is perhaps TRBD1 (5 bases). The CDR3 has 15 amino acids. Germline CDR1 and CDR2: LNHDA and SQIVND (reference sequence). V was shortened by 0 bases and J by 3 bases, with 9 bases between the two germline ends. CDR3 in amino acids: CASSIDLDTNQPQHF. Incomplete CDR3 DNA: TGTGCCAGTAGTATAGATCTGGACACCAATCAGCCC.